A selection of T cell receptor beta chains follows, all from one sample in a study of blood T cell repertoires in COVID-19. Using immunoSEQ multiplex PCR, the repertoire was profiled, and TCRdb retains in-frame clones only, with some absent. The table records about 160,000 clones, approximately 82% of them present only once. The sequenced material came from peripheral blood. The receptors here all came from a human donor with acute or convalescent COVID-19. The donor label of this sample is uncertain. CDR3s include the opening cysteine and the closing phenylalanine or tryptophan. The D gene is left open where the match is weak. Size is omitted from some rows. Given values are once, few, many or a class for expanded clones.

v_gene	d_gene	abundance	j_gene	CDR3aa	CDR3nt
TRBV19	TRBD1	few	TRBJ1-1	CASSITGTGPHTEAFF	TGTGCCAGTAGTATAACGGGGACAGGTCCACACACTGAAGCTTTCTTT
TRBV29-1	.	.	TRBJ2-5	CSVVQGAQETQYF	TGCAGCGTCGTACAGGGCGCCCAAGAGACCCAGTACTTC
TRBV5-1	TRBD1	.	TRBJ1-6	CASSLAGQGGNSPLHF	TGCGCCAGCAGCTTGGCGGGACAGGGAGGTAATTCACCCCTCCACTTT
TRBV6-1	TRBD1	.	TRBJ2-7	CASSEYGTAYEQYF	TGTGCCAGCAGTGAATACGGGACAGCCTACGAGCAGTACTTC
TRBV7-2	.	.	TRBJ1-6	CASSARGSPLHF	TGTGCCAGCAGCGCGAGGGGGTCACCCCTCCACTTT
TRBV5-1	TRBD1	.	TRBJ1-2	CASSDTGQGGYGYTF	TGCGCCAGCAGCGATACCGGACAGGGAGGCTATGGCTACACCTTC
TRBV27	TRBD1	.	TRBJ1-1	CASSPRTGGEQAFF	TGTGCCAGCAGTCCCCGGACAGGGGGCGAACAAGCTTTCTTT
TRBV2	TRBD1	.	TRBJ1-6	CASSGTGEYSPLHF	TGTGCCAGCAGTGGGACAGGGGAGTATTCACCCCTCCACTTT
TRBV4-1	.	.	TRBJ1-1	CASSQGRQNTEAFF	TGCGCCAGCAGCCAAGGTAGACAGAACACTGAAGCTTTCTTT
TRBV30	.	.	TRBJ2-7	CAWSVGRAYEQYF	TGTGCCTGGAGTGTTGGGCGGGCCTACGAGCAGTACTTC
TRBV5-1	TRBD2	.	TRBJ2-3	CASSPQASGGGSTDTQYF	TGCGCCAGCAGCCCCCAAGCCTCCGGGGGGGGGAGCACAGATACGCAGTATTTT
TRBV3-1/TRBV3-2	TRBD1	.	TRBJ1-6	CASSREHAFGTGRYSPLHF	TGTGCCAGCAGCCGAGAACACGCTTTTGGGACAGGGAGATACTCACCCCTCCACTTT
TRBV27	TRBD1	.	TRBJ2-2	CASSLTGTGDKPGELFF	TGTGCCAGCAGTTTGACCGGGACAGGGGATAAACCCGGGGAGCTGTTTTTT
TRBV5-1	.	.	TRBJ1-2	CASSLSAGDQHGYTF	TGCGCCAGCAGCTTGTCGGCGGGCGATCAGCATGGCTACACCTTC
TRBV2	.	.	TRBJ1-2	CASSERGIGYGYTF	TGTGCCAGCAGTGAAAGGGGTATAGGTTATGGCTACACCTTC
TRBV5-4	.	.	TRBJ2-7	CASSQGTYEQYF	TGTGCCAGCAGCCAGGGCACCTACGAGCAGTACTTC
TRBV5-1	TRBD1	.	TRBJ1-4	CASSLTGALNEKLFF	TGCGCCAGCAGCTTGACAGGGGCGCTTAATGAAAAACTGTTTTTT
TRBV7-3	TRBD2	.	TRBJ2-1	CASSPGLAGAYNEQFF	TGTGCCAGCAGCCCCGGACTAGCCGGGGCCTACAATGAGCAGTTCTTC
TRBV7-2	TRBD2	.	TRBJ2-5	CASSPTSRGGRETQYF	TGTGCCAGCAGCCCGACCTCGCGGGGGGGCAGGGAGACCCAGTACTTC
TRBV19	TRBD1	.	TRBJ1-2	CASSPRDRVNYGYTF	TGTGCCAGTAGCCCGCGGGACAGGGTTAACTATGGCTACACCTTC
TRBV5-5	TRBD1	once	TRBJ2-2	CASSWGTGGSTGELFF	TGTGCCAGCAGCTGGGGGACAGGGGGCAGCACCGGGGAGCTGTTTTTT
TRBV3-1/TRBV3-2	TRBD1	.	TRBJ1-4	CASSLTGGGSEKLFF	TGTGCCAGCAGCCTGACAGGGGGGGGGAGTGAAAAACTGTTTTTT
TRBV5-4	TRBD1	.	TRBJ2-1	CASSLAGLGQGARNEQFF	TGTGCCAGCAGCTTGGCGGGCCTGGGACAGGGGGCAAGAAATGAGCAGTTCTTC
TRBV29-1	.	.	TRBJ1-2	CSVPAKTDSPRYGYTF	TGCAGCGTCCCGGCCAAGACAGATTCACCTCGTTATGGCTACACCTTC
TRBV2	TRBD1	few	TRBJ1-5	CASSIQGADQPQHF	TGTGCCAGCAGCATACAGGGGGCGGATCAGCCCCAGCATTTT
TRBV7-2	.	.	TRBJ1-2	CASSLIGVDGYTF	TGTGCCAGCAGCTTAATAGGGGTAGATGGCTACACCTTC
TRBV6-2/TRBV6-3	.	.	TRBJ2-1	CASSERVSEQFF	TGTGCCAGCAGTGAGCGGGTGAGTGAGCAGTTCTTC
TRBV6-2/TRBV6-3	.	once	TRBJ1-1	CASSQHTGPTEAFF	TGTGCCAGCAGCCAACACACAGGACCCACTGAAGCTTTCTTT
TRBV18	TRBD1	.	TRBJ1-6	CASSPQTGNSPLHF	TGTGCCAGCTCACCGCAGACAGGGAATTCACCCCTCCACTTT
TRBV6-5	.	.	TRBJ2-7	CASRRGYEQYF	TGTGCCAGCCGACGGGGCTACGAGCAGTACTTC
TRBV2	.	.	TRBJ1-6	CASFRVTNSPLHF	TGTGCCAGCTTCCGGGTAACTAATTCACCCCTCCACTTT
TRBV7-9	.	.	TRBJ2-6	CASSVDTGANVLTF	TGTGCCAGCAGCGTCGACACTGGGGCCAACGTCCTGACTTTC
TRBV7-2	.	.	TRBJ1-6	CASNPRPGNNSPLHF	TGTGCCAGCAACCCTAGGCCGGGTAATAATTCACCCCTCCACTTT
TRBV7-9	TRBD1	.	TRBJ2-7	CASSRPGQGLNEQYF	TGTGCCAGCAGTCGTCCGGGACAGGGTCTAAACGAGCAGTACTTC
TRBV7-7	.	.	TRBJ2-2	CASSQGQGELFF	TGTGCTAGCAGCCAAGGACAGGGGGAGCTGTTTTTT
TRBV6-2/TRBV6-3	.	.	TRBJ1-2	CASSVQGKNGYTF	TGTGCCAGCAGTGTACAGGGTAAAAATGGCTACACCTTC
TRBV11-2	TRBD2	.	TRBJ2-2	CASSYWTSGGSSGELFF	TGTGCCAGCAGCTACTGGACTAGCGGGGGCAGTTCCGGGGAGCTGTTTTTT
TRBV6-5	TRBD2	.	TRBJ2-7	CASAEGGYEQYF	TGTGCCAGCGCCGAGGGAGGGTACGAGCAGTACTTC
TRBV5-5	.	.	TRBJ2-3	CASSAGLSTDTQYF	TGTGCCAGCAGTGCTGGACTCAGCACAGATACGCAGTATTTT
TRBV4-1	.	once	TRBJ2-2	CASSQGLPRTGELFF	TGCGCCAGCAGCCAGGGCCTCCCTCGGACCGGGGAGCTGTTTTTT
TRBV7-2	.	.	TRBJ1-2	CASSFGGAIGYTF	TGTGCCAGCAGCTTTGGGGGGGCGATCGGCTACACCTTC
TRBV11-2	.	.	TRBJ2-5	CASSLTRGAGETQYF	TGTGCCAGCAGCTTAACACGGGGGGCGGGAGAGACCCAGTACTTC
TRBV14	.	.	TRBJ1-2	CASSQRVGVYGYTF	TGTGCCAGCAGCCAACGGGTCGGGGTATACGGCTACACCTTC
TRBV29-1	.	.	TRBJ2-1	CSVEDRSKTGSYNEQFF	TGCAGCGTTGAAGATCGTAGTAAAACAGGGTCCTACAATGAGCAGTTCTTC
TRBV19	.	many	TRBJ1-5	CASSKQNSNQPQHF	TGTGCCAGTAGTAAACAGAATAGCAATCAGCCCCAGCATTTT
TRBV7-9	.	.	TRBJ1-1	CASSGRAGGNTEAFF	TGTGCCAGCAGCGGCCGGGCCGGAGGGAACACTGAAGCTTTCTTT
TRBV5-5	TRBD2	.	TRBJ2-3	CASSSGGYGGTDTQYF	TGTGCCAGCTCTAGCGGGGGGTACGGTGGGACAGATACGCAGTATTTT
TRBV10-3	TRBD1	.	TRBJ1-3	CAISESGQGRRSGNTIYF	TGTGCCATCAGTGAGTCAGGACAGGGGAGACGCTCTGGAAACACCATATATTTT
TRBV25-1	.	.	TRBJ2-2	CASSELYGEGGNTGELFF	TGTGCCAGCAGTGAATTGTACGGAGAAGGGGGTAACACCGGGGAGCTGTTTTTT
TRBV6-5	TRBD1	.	TRBJ1-2	CASSYEGARVYGYTF	TGTGCCAGCAGTTACGAGGGGGCGCGGGTCTATGGCTACACCTTC
TRBV5-1	TRBD1	.	TRBJ2-7	CASSPRQGLGEQYF	TGCGCCAGCAGCCCCAGACAGGGTCTCGGCGAGCAGTACTTC
TRBV5-6	.	.	TRBJ2-1	CASSPGSSYYNEQFF	TGTGCCAGCAGCCCGGGGTCTTCCTACTACAATGAGCAGTTCTTC
TRBV12-5	.	.	TRBJ2-7	CASGLVGAQRLSYEQYF	TGTGCTAGTGGTTTGGTAGGAGCGCAGCGACTTTCCTACGAGCAGTACTTC
TRBV10-2	.	.	TRBJ2-2	CASSDMTRTHTGELFF	TGCGCCAGCAGTGATATGACACGGACACACACCGGGGAGCTGTTTTTT
TRBV5-1	.	.	TRBJ1-3	CASSLAPQGASSGNTIYF	TGCGCCAGCAGCTTGGCCCCCCAGGGCGCTAGCTCTGGAAACACCATATATTTT
TRBV19	.	.	TRBJ1-2	CASSPNLGALRGTNYGYTF	TGTGCCAGTAGTCCAAACTTGGGGGCGTTAAGGGGGACTAACTATGGCTACACCTTC
TRBV6-2/TRBV6-3	TRBD1	.	TRBJ1-5	CASSYTTGGHQPQHF	TGTGCCAGCAGTTACACGACAGGGGGCCATCAGCCCCAGCATTTT